This entry concerns a single T cell receptor beta chain. This specimen comes from a study of siplizumab effects on memory and regulatory T cells. The CDR3 is 13 amino acids. V lost 4 bases, J lost 0 bases, and 6 bases lay in between. Germline assignment: CDR1 SGHTA and CDR2 FQGNSA. Profiling relied on immunoSEQ multiplex PCR, and the TCRdb table lists in-frame clones only, not all of them. The repertoire holds about 120,000 clones, roughly 94% seen once, with roughly 1.7% in the top ten. The sample was non-Treg CD4+ T cells sorted from blood. The receptor was derived from a human donor in good health. The chain employs TRBV7-2 and TRBJ1-1; D perhaps matches TRBD1 (5 bases). CDR3: CASSSGMNTEAFF. CDR3 DNA sequence: TGTGCCAGCAGCTCAGGGATGAACACTGAAGCTTTCTTT.